This TCR beta chain was sequenced during a study of long-term antiretroviral therapy in people with HIV. Runs used v3.0 of the immunoSEQ assay and were done at survey level. Assay used: immunoSEQ multiplex PCR; TCRdb lists only in-frame clones, some missing. The sample gives fewer than 35,000 clones, over 70% of which show up once; 8% to 10% is in the top ten. CDR3 length equals 13 residues. The germline CDR1 and CDR2 sequences are SNHLY and FYNNEI. The V gene lost 8 bases and the J gene lost 3 bases, with 13 bases spanning the gap. Clinicians in the United States treated all participants with HIV. The clonotype was recovered from a woman aged 50 to 60 with HIV. The chain carries TRBV2 and TRBJ1-1, with a tentative D call TRBD1 (5 bases). This sample comprised unsorted PBMCs, obtained 3.1 years after starting antiretroviral therapy. The CDR3 reads CASDFPGDTEAFF. The DNA of the CDR3 is TGTGCCAGCGATTTCCCGGGGGACACTGAAGCTTTCTTT. Looking up the rest from reference TRBV2 and TRBJ1-1 gives the full variable domain: EPEVTQTPSHQVTQMGQEVILRCVPISNHLYFYWYRQILGQKVEFLVSFYNNEISEKSEIFDDQFSVERPDGSNFTLKIRSTKLEDSAMYFCASDFPGDTEAFFGQGTRLTVV.